Listed below are T cell receptor beta chains from one sample, sequenced in a study of T cell responses to AZD1222 COVID-19 vaccine. This table comes from immunoSEQ multiplex PCR, and its TCRdb copy is limited to in-frame clones, with some not included. The sample shows about 260,000 clones, more than 80% of them seen only once. The source material was peripheral blood, sampled on day 0 of AZD1222 vaccination. The receptors come from an adult in good health. The CDR3 runs from the conserved cysteine through the conserved F or W. A D gene is named only where the DNA matches it firmly.

len,j_gene,d_gene,v_gene,CDR3nt,CDR3aa
15,TRBJ1-5,NA,TRBV28,TGTGCCAGCTGTATGGATAGTCACGCCAATCAGCCCCAGCATTTT,CASCMDSHANQPQHF
17,TRBJ1-4,NA,TRBV25-1,TGTGCCAGCAGTAATGCCCTTTCGGCCCCTCAGGGGGAAAAACTGTTTTTT,CASSNALSAPQGEKLFF
13,TRBJ1-4,NA,TRBV19,TGTGCCAGTAGTTTCTTAAGGGGTGAAAAACTGTTTTTT,CASSFLRGEKLFF
14,TRBJ1-1,NA,TRBV28,TGTGCCAGCGGGGGGATCGGGGAGGGGACTGAAGCTTTCTTT,CASGGIGEGTEAFF
13,TRBJ1-1,NA,TRBV19,TGTGCCAGTAGTATGTCTGGGATCACTGAAGCTTTCTTT,CASSMSGITEAFF
13,TRBJ1-1,NA,TRBV28,TGTGCCAGCACCCCGGGTGTCCCCACTGAAGCTTTCTTT,CASTPGVPTEAFF
15,TRBJ2-7,NA,TRBV14,TGTGCCAGCAGCCCACTAGGGGGGTTCTTCTACGAGCAGTACTTC,CASSPLGGFFYEQYF
12,TRBJ2-1,NA,TRBV19,TGTGCCAGTAGTTTGGCGGGGAATGAGCAGTTCTTC,CASSLAGNEQFF
14,TRBJ2-7,NA,TRBV7-9,TGTGCCAGCAGGGACATTATGGATGTCTACGAGCAGTACTTC,CASRDIMDVYEQYF
13,TRBJ1-5,NA,TRBV12-3/TRBV12-4,TGTGCCAGCAAGGGGTATAGCAATCAGCCCCAGCATTTT,CASKGYSNQPQHF
12,TRBJ1-1,TRBD1,TRBV7-2,TGTGCCAGCAGCTTAGTTAGGGGGCAAGCTTTCTTT,CASSLVRGQAFF
15,TRBJ2-1,NA,TRBV9,TGTGCCAGCAGCGTAAGTGGACAAGGGGGGAATGAGCAGTTCTTC,CASSVSGQGGNEQFF
16,TRBJ2-3,TRBD2,TRBV2,TGTGCCAGCAGTCAAAGACTAGCGGGGGGCGGAGATACGCAGTATTTT,CASSQRLAGGGDTQYF
12,TRBJ1-4,NA,TRBV28,TGTGCCAGCGGGATCGGAATCGAAAAACTGTTTTTT,CASGIGIEKLFF
16,TRBJ2-4,TRBD1,TRBV2,TGTGCCAGCAGTCAACAGGGGGTCCTATCCAAAAACATTCAGTACTTC,CASSQQGVLSKNIQYF